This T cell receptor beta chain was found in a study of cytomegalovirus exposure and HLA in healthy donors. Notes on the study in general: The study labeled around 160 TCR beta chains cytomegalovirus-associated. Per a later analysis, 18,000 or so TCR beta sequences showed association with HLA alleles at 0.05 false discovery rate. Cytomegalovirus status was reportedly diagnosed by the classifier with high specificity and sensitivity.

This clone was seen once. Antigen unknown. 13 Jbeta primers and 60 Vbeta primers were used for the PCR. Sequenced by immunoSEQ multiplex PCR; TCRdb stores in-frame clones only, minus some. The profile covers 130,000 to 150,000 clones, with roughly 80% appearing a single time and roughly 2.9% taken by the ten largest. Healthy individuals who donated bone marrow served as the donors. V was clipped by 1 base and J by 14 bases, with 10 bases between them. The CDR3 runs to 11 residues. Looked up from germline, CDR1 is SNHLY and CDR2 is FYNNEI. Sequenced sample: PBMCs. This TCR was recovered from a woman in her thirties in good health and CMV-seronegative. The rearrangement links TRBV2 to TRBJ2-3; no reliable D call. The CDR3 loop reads CASSEESRLYF. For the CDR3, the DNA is TGTGCCAGCAGTGAAGAGAGTAGACTGTATTTT.